This TCR beta chain was sequenced in a study of blood T cells in healthy people across ages. Alongside a J-beta primer mix, a sample-barcoded 5' primer served in a second PCR lasting about 6 to 11 cycles. MiXCR was run by TCRdb on the 5' RACE reads, yielding one entry per CDR3 protein. In the table there are about 720,000 distinct CDR3 sequences, around a quarter of which are singletons. The CDR3 runs 14 residues. Germline V gene data show CDR1 as SQVTM and CDR2 as ANQGSEA. The same specimen was also included in a second study, on T cells of mothers and their children.

Input material: blood. The gene calls are TRBV29-1 and TRBJ2-7; tentative D call: TRBD2 (6 bases). The J call may be faulty, since TRBJ2-5 better matches the DNA end. This receptor was identified in a boy aged 5-17 years in good health. CDR3 loop: CSVPSAGPQETQYF. The CDR3 coding sequence is TGCAGCGTCCCCTCGGCGGGGCCTCAAGAGACCCAGTACTTC.